The clone carrying this T cell receptor (beta chain) was counted once. The target antigen is unknown. This specimen comes from a study of glioma-infiltrating T cells. Study overall: Presurgical dexamethasone in glioma patients lasted six or fewer days.

Amplification of TCR alpha and beta CDR3 regions from RNA used iRepertoire nested multiplex PCR. One entry per CDR3 protein results from TCRdb running MiXCR on the multiplex PCR reads. This repertoire shows 300,000 to 400,000 distinct CDR3 sequences, roughly two fifths found once; its top ten account for around 13%. The CDR3 extends over 13 amino acids. The germline gives CDR1 SGHTA, CDR2 FQGNSA. Trimming left V 5 bases short and J 8 bases short, with 15 bases between. General study findings and limits: A blood CDR3 motif signature was depleted in highly divergent patients. Very few CDR3 sequences were shared between tissue and blood. Above-expected tissue-blood divergence occurred in all gliomas, most in low-grade ones.

The clonotype was recovered from a human donor with low-grade glioma or glioblastoma, undergoing nonglioma brain surgery, or in good health (not recorded which). The chain combines TRBV7-2 with TRBJ1-1; D unresolved. The sequencing sample was made of glioma tissue, nonneoplastic brain tissue, or PBMCs (not recorded which). The CDR3 loop is CASSGPEELEAFF. The CDR3 DNA is TGTGCCAGCAGCGGCCCGGAAGAGCTAGAAGCTTTCTTT. Supplemented by reference TRBV7-2 and TRBJ1-1, the full variable domain reads GAGVSQSPSNKVTEKGKDVELRCDPISGHTALYWYRQSLGQGLEFLIYFQGNSAPDKSGLPSDRFSAERTGGSVSTLTIQRTQQEDSAVYLCASSGPEELEAFFGQGTRLTVV.